The T cell receptor beta chain under discussion was sequenced for a study of blood T cell repertoires in COVID-19. The junction had 7 bases not matched to a gene; V was cut back by 6 bases and J by 0 bases. The CDR3 sequence is 15 residues long. Per germline, CDR1 LNHDA and CDR2 SQIVND (reference sequence). Method: immunoSEQ multiplex PCR; TCRdb's copy keeps in-frame clones and lacks some. This table has some 180,000 clones, 84% appearing once. The TCR comes from an elderly woman with COVID-19, enrolled during active disease. This sequence joins TRBV19 and TRBJ1-2, with 7 bases aligning to TRBD1. The sample consisted of peripheral blood. The CDR3 DNA reads TGTGCCAGTAGCGGACAGGCCAATGCTAACTATGGCTACACCTTC. Translation gives CASSGQANANYGYTF.